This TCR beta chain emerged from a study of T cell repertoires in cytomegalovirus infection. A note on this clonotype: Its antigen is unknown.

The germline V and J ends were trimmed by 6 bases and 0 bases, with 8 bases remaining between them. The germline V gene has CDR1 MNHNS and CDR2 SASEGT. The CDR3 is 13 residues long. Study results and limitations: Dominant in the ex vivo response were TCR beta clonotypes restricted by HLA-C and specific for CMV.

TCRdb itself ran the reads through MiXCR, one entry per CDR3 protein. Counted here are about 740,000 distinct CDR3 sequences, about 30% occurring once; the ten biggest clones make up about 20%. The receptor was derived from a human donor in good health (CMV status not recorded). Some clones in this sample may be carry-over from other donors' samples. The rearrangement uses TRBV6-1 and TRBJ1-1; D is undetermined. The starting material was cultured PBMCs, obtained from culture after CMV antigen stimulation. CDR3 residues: CASRRALNTEAFF. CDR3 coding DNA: TGTGCCAGCAGGAGGGCCTTGAACACTGAAGCTTTCTTT.